These 4 T cell receptor beta chains were all obtained from the same sample, sequenced in a study of blood T cell repertoires in COVID-19. Libraries were prepared by immunoSEQ multiplex PCR; TCRdb keeps only in-frame clonotypes and omits some of them. The top ten clones hold about 17% of a sample with approximately 68,000 clones, roughly 87% of them seen once. The specimen was peripheral blood. These receptor sequences come from a human donor in a cohort sampled during active COVID-19.

The rearrangement uses TRBV5-1 and TRBJ1-1, with D perhaps matching TRBD1 (5 bases). CDR1 and CDR2 from the germline V gene are SGHRS and YFSETQ. The CDR3 has 15 amino acids. Trimming pared 0 bases from V and 1 base from J, leaving 10 bases between. The CDR3 DNA sequence: TGCGCCAGCAGCTTGGGACAGCTGCCGAACACTGAAGCTTTCTTT. The encoded protein is CASSLGQLPNTEAFF.

The V gene is TRBV5-1, the J gene TRBJ2-1; maybe TRBD2 (5 bases). The CDR3 extends over 15 amino acids. Germline V CDR1 and CDR2: SGHRS, YFSETQ. The ends were cut back, 4 bases at V and 2 bases at J, with 13 bases in the middle. The CDR3 coding sequence is TGCGCCAGCAGCCCCGCCGGGATGCCCTACAATGAGCAGTTCTTC. It is translated as CASSPAGMPYNEQFF.

In nucleotides, the CDR3 is TGCGCCAGCAGCTTGGTTTCGGGGACCTACGAGCAGTACTTC. This codes for CASSLVSGTYEQYF. V is TRBV5-1 and J is TRBJ2-7; TRBD2 is a possible D gene (5 bases). Germline lookup yields CDR1 SGHRS and CDR2 YFSETQ. CDR3 length: 14 residues. V was pared by 0 bases and J by 2 bases, with 9 bases between.

The CDR3 is CASSQGTGDSPLHF. DNA of the CDR3: TGTGCCAGCAGCCAGGGGACAGGGGATTCACCCCTCCACTTT. This chain uses TRBV3-1 (or the pseudogene TRBV3-2) with TRBJ1-6; 10 bases map to TRBD1. Losses at the gene ends were 3 bases for V and 8 bases for J; bases not matched to a gene: 1. Germline CDR1 is LGHDT and CDR2 is YNNKEL (reference sequence). The CDR3 is 14 amino acids.